The rows below give T cell receptor beta chains drawn from one sample of a study of cytomegalovirus exposure and HLA in healthy donors. Measured with immunoSEQ multiplex PCR; TCRdb has only the in-frame clones, and not every one. The table has 170,000 or so clones, around 80% seen once. The material sequenced was PBMCs. The origin of the receptors is a woman aged 45-65 years in good health and CMV-seropositive. The CDR3 runs from the conserved cysteine through the conserved F or W. The D gene is left open where the match is weak. Clone size is not always given. Where it is, it says once, few, many or a class for expanded clones.

v_call: TRBV19; clone_size: .; d_call: .; j_call: TRBJ1-1; cdr3_nt: TGTGCCAGTAGTATAGGGACAGTCGATAACACTGAAGCTTTCTTT; cdr3_aa: CASSIGTVDNTEAFF
v_call: TRBV7-3; clone_size: .; d_call: TRBD2; j_call: TRBJ2-1; cdr3_nt: TGTGCCAGCAGCTTATCGGGGACTAGCGGGGTCCGGAGCGAGCAGTTCTTC; cdr3_aa: CASSLSGTSGVRSEQFF
v_call: TRBV4-1; clone_size: .; d_call: TRBD2; j_call: TRBJ2-5; cdr3_nt: TGCGCCAGCAGCCAAGCCAAAGGACTAGCGTACCAAGAGACCCAGTACTTC; cdr3_aa: CASSQAKGLAYQETQYF
v_call: TRBV15; clone_size: few; d_call: TRBD2; j_call: TRBJ2-7; cdr3_nt: TGTGCCACCAGCAAGACTAGCGGGAGATTAGGCTACGAGCAGTACTTC; cdr3_aa: CATSKTSGRLGYEQYF
v_call: TRBV11-2; clone_size: .; d_call: .; j_call: TRBJ1-2; cdr3_nt: TGTGCCAGCAGCTTAGTCCGGGATGGCTACACCTTC; cdr3_aa: CASSLVRDGYTF
v_call: TRBV7-9; clone_size: .; d_call: TRBD1; j_call: TRBJ1-1; cdr3_nt: TGTGCCAGCAGCCCCAGCTACAGGGGGTCTGAAGCTTTCTTT; cdr3_aa: CASSPSYRGSEAFF
v_call: TRBV13; clone_size: .; d_call: .; j_call: TRBJ2-7; cdr3_nt: TGTGCCAGCAGCCCCCTCAGCTCCTACGAGCAGTACTTC; cdr3_aa: CASSPLSSYEQYF
v_call: TRBV25-1; clone_size: .; d_call: .; j_call: TRBJ2-3; cdr3_nt: TGTGCCAGCAGTGCCGCGTTAGATGGAGATACGCAGTATTTT; cdr3_aa: CASSAALDGDTQYF
v_call: TRBV30; clone_size: once; d_call: .; j_call: TRBJ1-4; cdr3_nt: TGTGCCTGGACGGCCGGGACTGAAGAAAAACTGTTTTTT; cdr3_aa: CAWTAGTEEKLFF
v_call: TRBV7-6; clone_size: .; d_call: .; j_call: TRBJ1-2; cdr3_nt: TGTGCCAGCAGCTTAAGGGAGCGGGGGCCCTATGGCTACACCTTC; cdr3_aa: CASSLRERGPYGYTF